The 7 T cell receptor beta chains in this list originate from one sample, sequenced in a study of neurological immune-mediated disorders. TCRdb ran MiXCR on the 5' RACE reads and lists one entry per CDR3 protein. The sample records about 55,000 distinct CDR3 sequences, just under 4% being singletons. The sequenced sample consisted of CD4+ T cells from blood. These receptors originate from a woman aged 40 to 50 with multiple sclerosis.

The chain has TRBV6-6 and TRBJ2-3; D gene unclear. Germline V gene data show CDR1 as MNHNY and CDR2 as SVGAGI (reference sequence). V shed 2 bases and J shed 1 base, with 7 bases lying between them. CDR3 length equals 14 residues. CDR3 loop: CASSYPGGTDTQYF. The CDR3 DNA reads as TGTGCCAGCAGTTACCCAGGTGGCACAGATACGCAGTATTTT.

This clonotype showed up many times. Here the CDR3 reads CSATKSGYTF. In nucleotides, the CDR3 is TGCAGTGCTACCAAATCCGGCTACACCTTC. V usage is TRBV20-1 and J usage is TRBJ1-2, with D unresolved. The ends were cut back, 4 bases at V and 8 bases at J, with 8 bases in the middle. The CDR3 runs to 10 residues. Per the germline V gene, CDR1 is DFQATT and CDR2 is SNEGSKA (reference sequence).

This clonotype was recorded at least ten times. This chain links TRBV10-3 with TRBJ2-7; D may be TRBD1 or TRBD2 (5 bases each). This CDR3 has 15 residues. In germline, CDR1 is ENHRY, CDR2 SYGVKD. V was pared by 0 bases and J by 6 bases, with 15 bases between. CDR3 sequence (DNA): TGTGCCATCAGTGAGTCTGGGGCCCCCGGGGCCGAGCAGTACTTC. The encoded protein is CAISESGAPGAEQYF.

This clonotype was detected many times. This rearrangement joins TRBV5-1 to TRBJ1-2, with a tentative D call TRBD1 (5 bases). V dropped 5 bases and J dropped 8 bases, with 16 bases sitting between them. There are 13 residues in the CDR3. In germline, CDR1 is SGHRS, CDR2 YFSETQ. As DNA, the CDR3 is TGCGCCAGCAGTTCTGGGACGGACGGGGGCTACACCTTC. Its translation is CASSSGTDGGYTF.

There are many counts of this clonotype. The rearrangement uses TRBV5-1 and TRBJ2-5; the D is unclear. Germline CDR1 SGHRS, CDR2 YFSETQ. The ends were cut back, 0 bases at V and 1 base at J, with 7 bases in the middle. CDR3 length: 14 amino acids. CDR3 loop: CASSLEGSQETQYF. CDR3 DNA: TGCGCCAGCAGCTTGGAAGGCAGCCAAGAGACCCAGTACTTC.

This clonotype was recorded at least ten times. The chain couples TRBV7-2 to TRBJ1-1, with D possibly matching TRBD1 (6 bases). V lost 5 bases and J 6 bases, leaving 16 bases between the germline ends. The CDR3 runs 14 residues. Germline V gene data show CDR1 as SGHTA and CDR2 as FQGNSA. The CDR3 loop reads CASSTRRGGPEAFF. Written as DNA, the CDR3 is TGTGCCAGCAGCACACGCAGGGGAGGACCTGAAGCTTTCTTT.

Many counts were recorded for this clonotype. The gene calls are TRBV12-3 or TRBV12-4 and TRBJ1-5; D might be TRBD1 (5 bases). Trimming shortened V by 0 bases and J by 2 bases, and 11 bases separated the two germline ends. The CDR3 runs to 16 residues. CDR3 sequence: CASSLAKGRGNQPQHF. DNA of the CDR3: TGTGCCAGCAGTTTAGCGAAGGGGAGAGGCAATCAGCCCCAGCATTTT.